This record concerns one TCR beta chain sequence. Time point defined: baseline, week 1 (first vaccination visit). Described treatment: pre-vaccination baseline after standard-of-care therapy. CDR1 is KGHSH, CDR2 LQKENI, per germline. Trimming removed 3 bases from V and 5 bases from J; junction bases left unmatched: 9. The CDR3 extends over 16 amino acids. The data were produced by immunoSEQ multiplex PCR, yet TCRdb's version contains in-frame clones alone and is incomplete. The repertoire holds 85,000 to 100,000 clones, about 90% seen once, with less than 0.65% in the top ten. This sample is part of a study of a mutant IDH1 vaccine in newly diagnosed glioma. Study at large: Sex distribution of treated patients was roughly 60% male and about 38% female; mean age was about 40 years. Standard pretreatment was either radiotherapy, temozolomide, or, for most, radiochemotherapy with temozolomide.

V usage is TRBV18 and J usage is TRBJ2-5; 10 positions agree with TRBD2. The sample in question was PBMCs, obtained from a glioma patient treated with radiotherapy, temozolomide or both. The receptor's source is a woman between 50 and 59 years old with glioma. This chain's CDR3 is CASSPAAGGPGETQYF. CDR3 sequence (DNA): TGTGCCAGCTCACCGGCAGCGGGAGGGCCGGGGGAGACCCAGTACTTC.